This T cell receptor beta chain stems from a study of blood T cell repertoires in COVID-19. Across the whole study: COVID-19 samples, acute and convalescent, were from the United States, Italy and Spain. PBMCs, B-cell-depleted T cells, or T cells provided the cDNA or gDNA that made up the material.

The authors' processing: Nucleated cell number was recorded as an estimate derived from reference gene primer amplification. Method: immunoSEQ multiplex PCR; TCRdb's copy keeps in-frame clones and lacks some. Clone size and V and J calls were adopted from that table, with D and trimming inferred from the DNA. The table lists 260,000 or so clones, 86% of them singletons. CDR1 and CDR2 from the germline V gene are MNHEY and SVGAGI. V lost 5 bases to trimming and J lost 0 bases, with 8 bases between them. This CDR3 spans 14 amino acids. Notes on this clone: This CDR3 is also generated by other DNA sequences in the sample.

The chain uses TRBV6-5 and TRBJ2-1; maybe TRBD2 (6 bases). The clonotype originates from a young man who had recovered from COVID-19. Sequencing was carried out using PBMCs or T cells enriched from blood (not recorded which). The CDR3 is CASSRDSSYNEQFF. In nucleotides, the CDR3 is TGTGCCAGCAGTAGGGACTCCTCCTACAATGAGCAGTTCTTC.